The 25 T cell receptor beta chains below were found in one sample sequenced in a study of PD-1 blockade in classical Hodgkin lymphoma. Data came from immunoSEQ multiplex PCR; TCRdb stores just in-frame clones and leaves some out. The sample includes approximately 84,000 clones, approximately 91% seen only once; the top ten take around 20%. Every patient had relapsed following autologous stem cell transplantation, and cohorts differed in brentuximab vedotin exposure. Specimen: peripheral blood mononuclear cells (PBMCs), collected at baseline. The receptors originated from a human donor with classical Hodgkin lymphoma.

In this sample, this clone turned up a few times. The V call is TRBV27, the J call TRBJ2-7; D possibly corresponds to TRBD2 (6 bases). Trimming removed 3 bases from V and 6 bases from J, with 12 bases in between. The germline V gene has CDR1 MNHEY and CDR2 SMNVEV (reference sequence). The CDR3 sequence is 13 residues long. This chain's CDR3 is CASSFSGPTEQYF. CDR3 nucleotides: TGTGCCAGCAGTTTTAGCGGACCTACCGAGCAGTACTTC.

The chain links TRBV30 to TRBJ1-5; D not resolved. The CDR3 has 14 amino acids. Germline CDR1 reads GTSNPN; CDR2 reads SVGIG (reference sequence). V was trimmed by 3 bases and J by 4 bases, leaving 13 bases between them. The CDR3 nucleotides read TGTGCCTGGAGCGCCATGACTGGAAATCAGCCCCAGCATTTT. Amino acid sequence: CAWSAMTGNQPQHF.

The rearrangement links TRBV10-1 to TRBJ2-1, with D possibly TRBD1 on 6 matching bases. Germline V gene data show CDR1 as WNHNN and CDR2 as SYGVQD (reference sequence). CDR3 length: 14 residues. Trimming removed 3 bases at V and 7 bases at J, with 13 bases between. The CDR3 sequence: CASSEPGTSNEQFF. The CDR3 nucleotides are TGCGCCAGCAGTGAACCCGGGACAAGTAATGAGCAGTTCTTC.

The CDR3 DNA sequence: TGTGCCAGCAGCCGTGGACTAGCGCCAATCTACGAGCAGTACTTC. It is translated as CASSRGLAPIYEQYF. The V gene is TRBV14, the J gene TRBJ2-7; 9 bases are a match to TRBD2. The germline V gene has CDR1 SGHDN and CDR2 FVKESK. J gave up 3 bases and V 4 bases, and 7 bases lay outside the gene matches. The CDR3 is 15 amino acids.

This sequence joins TRBV5-3 and TRBJ1-4; D uncertain. TRBV5-3 is noted as an ORF with a role that remains uncertain. The CDR3 is 14 residues long. The V end was cut by 4 bases, the J end by 3 bases, with 10 bases between. The DNA for the CDR3 is TGTGCCAGAAGCGAACAGCGGCCTAATGAAAAACTGTTTTTT. Translated: CARSEQRPNEKLFF.

V and J are TRBV2 and TRBJ2-2; D may be TRBD1 or TRBD2 (5 bases each). V lost 6 bases and J 1 base, leaving 9 bases between the germline ends. This CDR3 is 14 amino acids long. From germline, CDR1 is SNHLY and CDR2 FYNNEI. CDR3 sequence: CASSGDVNTGELFF. The CDR3 DNA sequence: TGTGCCAGCAGCGGGGACGTGAACACCGGGGAGCTGTTTTTT.

This chain joins TRBV11-2 and TRBJ2-1, with D hard to call. The V gene's germline CDR1 is SGHAT and CDR2 FQNNGV. This CDR3 spans 17 amino acids. V dropped 4 bases and J dropped 3 bases, with 19 bases sitting between them. In DNA, the CDR3 is TGTGCCAGCAGCTCCAACCCCCAGCCGGTTAACTACAATGAGCAGTTCTTC. This encodes CASSSNPQPVNYNEQFF.

The rearrangement uses TRBV28 and TRBJ2-2, with a weak D call TRBD1 (8 bases). With 5 bases removed from V and 6 bases from J, the gap between germline ends came to 13 bases. Germline CDR1 and CDR2: MDHEN and SYDVKM. The CDR3 has 14 amino acids. In DNA form, the CDR3 reads TGTGCCAGCAGTCCCACAGGGGGGGCCGGGGAGCTGTTTTTT. This sequence encodes CASSPTGGAGELFF.

The chain is built from TRBV18 and TRBJ1-5; D may be TRBD1 (5 bases). The CDR3 totals 14 residues. Trimming removed 3 bases from V and 2 bases from J, with 8 bases in between. Germline V lookup: CDR1 KGHSH, CDR2 LQKENI. The DNA for the CDR3 is TGTGCCAGCTCACCGACGGGGGGCAATCAGCCCCAGCATTTT. Translated: CASSPTGGNQPQHF. The variable domain in full, completed from reference TRBV18 and TRBJ1-5, reads NAGVMQNPRHLVRRRGQEARLRCSPMKGHSHVYWYRQLPEEGLKFMVYLQKENIIDESGMPKERFSAEFPKEGPSILRIQQVVRGDSAAYFCASSPTGGNQPQHFGDGTRLSIL.

The CDR3 loop reads CASSEGRRISYEQYF. The CDR3 region has the DNA TGTGCCAGCAGTGAAGGTAGGCGGATTTCCTACGAGCAGTACTTC. The V gene is TRBV6-1, the J gene TRBJ2-7, with D unresolved. From germline, CDR1 is MNHNS and CDR2 SASEGT. The germline V and J ends were trimmed by 1 base and 1 base, with 11 bases remaining between them. The CDR3 extends over 15 amino acids.

This chain joins TRBV15 and TRBJ2-2, with D perhaps matching TRBD1 (5 bases). Germline V CDR1 and CDR2: LNHNV, YYDKDF (reference sequence). This CDR3 region has 13 residues. V was pared by 1 base and J by 8 bases, with 8 bases between. The CDR3 reads CATSRGGEGELFF. CDR3 coding DNA: TGTGCCACCAGCAGAGGGGGCGAAGGGGAGCTGTTTTTT.

This chain uses TRBV30 with TRBJ1-1; TRBD1 matches at 8 bases. Germline trimming cut 0 bases from V and 4 bases from J; bases unmatched to any gene: 19. Germline V gene data show CDR1 as GTSNPN and CDR2 as SVGIG (reference sequence). The CDR3 extends over 19 amino acids. This chain's CDR3 is CAWSVRWPGGALLPTEAFF. The CDR3 DNA reads as TGTGCCTGGAGTGTAAGGTGGCCAGGGGGCGCGCTACTGCCCACTGAAGCTTTCTTT. Using reference TRBV30 and TRBJ1-1 for the parts outside the CDR3, the full variable domain is SQTIHQWPATLVQPVGSPLSLECTVEGTSNPNLYWYRQAAGRGLQLLFYSVGIGQISSEVPQNLSASRPQDRQFILSSKKLLLSDSGFYLCAWSVRWPGGALLPTEAFFGQGTRLTVV.

The chain carries TRBV6-1 and TRBJ1-1, with TRBD1 matching over 7 bases. The ends lost 3 bases at V and 10 bases at J; junction bases unmatched: 5. Germline values: CDR1 MNHNS, CDR2 SASEGT. This CDR3 region has 12 residues. CDR3 loop: CASSEGRGRAFF. The CDR3 nucleotides are TGTGCCAGCAGTGAGGGGAGGGGGCGAGCTTTCTTT.

This chain's CDR3 is CASSPEREGTDTQYF. CDR3 in DNA: TGTGCCAGCAGCCCAGAGCGGGAGGGCACAGATACGCAGTATTTT. The chain has TRBV5-6 and TRBJ2-3; TRBD2 agrees at 9 bases. The germline V gene has CDR1 SGHDT and CDR2 YYEEEE. The ends lost 4 bases at V and 1 base at J; junction bases unmatched: 4. The CDR3 consists of 15 residues.

The chain couples TRBV6-6 to TRBJ2-1; 12 nucleotides match TRBD2. This CDR3 has 15 amino acids. The V gene's germline CDR1 is MNHNY and CDR2 SVGAGI (reference sequence). After removal of 5 bases from V and 4 bases from J, the junction contained 3 bases not matched to a gene. CDR3 nucleotides: TGTGCCAGCAGTACTCTAGCGGGAGGGTACAATGAGCAGTTCTTC. Translating gives CASSTLAGGYNEQFF.

The gene calls are TRBV2 and TRBJ1-5; no definite D call. Germline CDR1 reads SNHLY; CDR2 reads FYNNEI. The CDR3 extends over 15 amino acids. V was cut by 1 base and J by 3 bases, with 10 bases left in between. CDR3 DNA sequence: TGTGCCAGCAGTGAAGACGCGAACTACAATCAGCCCCAGCATTTT. Translation gives CASSEDANYNQPQHF.

This chain connects TRBV4-2 to TRBJ1-2; weak D call: TRBD1 (6 bases). With 4 bases removed from V and 4 bases from J, the gap between germline ends came to 16 bases. The CDR3 has 15 residues. Germline CDR1 LGHNA, CDR2 YNFKEQ. The CDR3 bases are TGTGCCAGCAGCCCACAGGGCCACTACCTCTATGGCTACACCTTC. Protein: CASSPQGHYLYGYTF.

The J gene is TRBJ1-5, the V gene TRBV4-1; 8 bases align to TRBD1. The CDR3 covers 16 residues. Germline V gives CDR1 MGHRA, CDR2 YSYEKL. The V gene end was trimmed by 2 bases and the J gene end by 3 bases; junction bases not matched to a gene: 6. CDR3 DNA: TGCGCCAGCAGCCAACCGACAGGGGCCCTCAATCAGCCCCAGCATTTT. This encodes CASSQPTGALNQPQHF.

The chain uses TRBV6-1 and TRBJ2-7; D is unclear. The CDR3 has 14 amino acids. Germline CDR1 is MNHNS and CDR2 is SASEGT. Between the trimmed V and J ends, which lost 6 bases and 2 bases, there was a span of 14 bases. CDR3 amino acids: CASSQTKYPYEQYF. CDR3 in DNA: TGTGCCAGCAGCCAGACCAAATATCCCTACGAGCAGTACTTC.

This rearrangement joins TRBV19 to TRBJ1-2; TRBD1 aligns across 8 bases. This CDR3 region has 15 residues. The germline gives CDR1 LNHDA, CDR2 SQIVND (reference sequence). Trimming removed 4 bases from V and 2 bases from J; junction bases left unmatched: 6. The CDR3: CASSTTRDRNYGYTF. The CDR3 DNA is TGTGCCAGTAGTACCACCCGGGACAGGAACTATGGCTACACCTTC. The entire variable domain, with the rest obtained from reference TRBV19 and TRBJ1-2, is as follows: DGGITQSPKYLFRKEGQNVTLSCEQNLNHDAMYWYRQDPGQGLRLIYYSQIVNDFQKGDIAEGYSVSREKKESFPLTVTSAQKNPTAFYLCASSTTRDRNYGYTFGSGTRLTVV.

Only one count was recorded for this clone. This chain joins TRBV25-1 and TRBJ1-5; D remains unclear. V was cut by 3 bases and J by 4 bases, with 10 bases left in between. In germline, CDR1 is MGHDK, CDR2 SYGVNS. The CDR3 has 14 residues. This CDR3 is CASSEEDINQPQHF. The CDR3 nucleotides read TGTGCCAGCAGTGAGGAGGATATTAATCAGCCCCAGCATTTT.

V and J are TRBV28 and TRBJ2-5; TRBD2 agrees at 11 bases. The CDR3 length is 15 residues. The J segment lost 2 bases and the V segment lost 5 bases, leaving 4 bases of the junction unmatched. Germline V lookup: CDR1 MDHEN, CDR2 SYDVKM. The CDR3 coding sequence is TGTGCCAGCAGTCCAAGACTAGCGGGACAAGAGACCCAGTACTTC. It specifies CASSPRLAGQETQYF.

This clone was seen only once. The chain uses TRBV5-8 and TRBJ2-3; 10 positions agree with TRBD2. The CDR3 is 16 amino acids. The V gene end was trimmed by 0 bases and the J gene end by 5 bases; junction bases not matched to a gene: 6. In germline, CDR1 is SGHTS, CDR2 YDEGEE. For the CDR3, the DNA is TGTGCCAGCAGCTTGGATAGCGGGAGGCGTGGAGATACGCAGTATTTT. Amino acid sequence: CASSLDSGRRGDTQYF.

The chain uses TRBV28 and TRBJ1-2, with TRBD1 as a possible D gene (5 bases). The CDR3 consists of 13 residues. Between the trimmed V and J ends, which lost 7 bases and 0 bases, there was a span of 9 bases. Germline CDR1 is MDHEN and CDR2 is SYDVKM. Here the CDR3 DNA reads TGTGCCAGCAAGCAGGGAGCTAACTATGGCTACACCTTC. Encoded protein: CASKQGANYGYTF.

The rearrangement joins TRBV5-1 to TRBJ2-5; 10 positions agree with TRBD2. Germline values: CDR1 SGHRS, CDR2 YFSETQ. Unmatched junction bases numbered 7, after V lost 0 bases and J lost 5 bases. CDR3 length: 16 residues. CDR3 nucleotide sequence: TGCGCCAGCAGCTTGGTACCTAGCGGGAGTACGGAGACCCAGTACTTC. Its protein is CASSLVPSGSTETQYF.